The clone carrying this T cell receptor (beta chain) was seen just once. CDR3 length: 14 residues. V was pared by 1 base and J by 5 bases, with 11 bases between. Germline V gives CDR1 LGHDT, CDR2 YNNKEL (reference sequence). These data are taken from a study of CD8 T cells in Susac syndrome. Reverse transcription of roughly 0.45 to 1 ug RNA used random hexamers. TCRdb re-called the immunoSEQ multiplex PCR reads with MiXCR, one entry per CDR3 protein. Here the sample spans more than 200,000 distinct CDR3 sequences, 85% to 95% being singletons. The V call is TRBV3-1, the J call TRBJ2-5, with D perhaps TRBD2 (7 bases). The sequenced sample consisted of CD4+ T cells from PBMCs. The receptor was derived from a human donor with Susac syndrome. CDR3 in amino acids: CASSQGGGGETQYF. For the CDR3, the DNA is TGTGCCAGCAGCCAAGGGGGGGGCGGGGAGACCCAGTACTTC.